The clone carrying this T cell receptor beta chain was seen at least ten times. Its antigen is still unknown. The V segment lost 4 bases and the J segment 5 bases; nucleotides outside the gene matches: 7. The CDR3 has 14 residues. Germline values: CDR1 LGHDT, CDR2 YNNKEL (reference sequence). These data are taken from a study of CD8 T cells in ankylosing spondylitis. Findings and caveats of the study: As for the disease-linked clones, they showed a CD8+ phenotype and occurred at relatively low frequencies in peripheral blood. In synovial fluid and blood from reactive arthritis, some motif variants were previously reported. Ankylosing spondylitis blood appeared to be characterized by a TCR beta motif of eight or nine highly homologous variants. Significant enrichment of disease-linked clones was reportedly seen in matched ankylosing spondylitis synovial fluid.

TCRdb itself ran the 5' RACE reads through MiXCR, one entry per CDR3 protein. The sample shows approximately 100,000 distinct CDR3 sequences, roughly 8.7% of them seen only once. This sequence joins TRBV3-1 and TRBJ2-7, with TRBD1 matching 8 bases. The sequenced sample consisted of blood, either unsorted or a sorted T cell fraction (not recorded which). The receptor was derived from a male donor with ankylosing spondylitis or in good health (not recorded which). The CDR3 is CASSRQGIIDEQYF. CDR3 nucleotides: TGTGCCAGCAGCCGACAGGGGATAATAGACGAGCAGTACTTC.